The rows below give T cell receptor beta chains drawn from one sample of a study of CD8 T cells in ankylosing spondylitis. In TCRdb, the 5' RACE reads were re-called with MiXCR into one record per CDR3 protein. The sample holds about 440,000 distinct CDR3 sequences, roughly 17% seen once. Material for sequencing was blood, either unsorted or a sorted T cell fraction (not recorded which). The receptors were gathered from a male donor with ankylosing spondylitis. Both conserved end residues are part of each CDR3. Fields, in order: J gene, V gene, CDR3 protein.

>TRBJ1-2|TRBV6-1
CASSGSIYGYTF
>TRBJ1-1|TRBV7-9
CASSPSEHNTEAFF
>TRBJ2-7|TRBV20-1
CSAESRYEQYF
>TRBJ2-5|TRBV7-9
CASSPGTGRLETQYF
>TRBJ1-5|TRBV12-3/TRBV12-4
CASSLKGGQPQHF
>TRBJ2-6|TRBV6-5
CASSSSGGVAGANVLTF
>TRBJ2-1|TRBV20-1
CSATSGLALNNEQFF
>TRBJ1-6|TRBV12-3/TRBV12-4
CASSLIFDSNNSPLHF
>TRBJ1-2|TRBV2
CASSGQGLGYTF
>TRBJ2-1|TRBV5-1
CASSGGDFQSSYNEQFF
>TRBJ2-7|TRBV11-2
CASTTFGGGLGEQYF
>TRBJ2-3|TRBV28
CASLPPSTDTQYF
>TRBJ1-3|TRBV7-8
CASSPLDRGFSGNTIYF
>TRBJ1-6|TRBV11-1
CASSLTRDASPLNSPLHF
>TRBJ2-1|TRBV4-1
CASSLGSGGATEQFF
>TRBJ2-5|TRBV29-1
CSVEGKDTETQYF
>TRBJ2-1|TRBV5-5
CASSTETGETSEQFF
>TRBJ1-5|TRBV28
CASTPGFRSNQPQHF
>TRBJ1-6|TRBV20-1
CSARPSPLHF
>TRBJ2-7|TRBV7-2
CASSDRVGEQYF
>TRBJ2-5|TRBV29-1
CSGERGETQYF
>TRBJ1-6|TRBV7-2
CASSLNSARATSPLHF
>TRBJ2-1|TRBV6-5
CASSFYLGNEQFF
>TRBJ1-2|TRBV6-5
CASSYSTPGSSGYTF
>TRBJ1-2|TRBV7-2
CASSLALSSNYGYTF
>TRBJ1-5|TRBV20-1
CSARTSSGNQPQHF
>TRBJ2-1|TRBV29-1
CSVVGSSYNEQFF
>TRBJ1-6|TRBV6-1
CASSKDSSSYNSPLHF
>TRBJ2-7|TRBV20-1
CSALLAGEYEQYF
>TRBJ2-7|TRBV6-5
CASSLGQTIYEQYF
>TRBJ1-3|TRBV6-5
CASSYSGEAGNTIYF
>TRBJ1-4|TRBV7-8
CASSGRQGPSEKLFF
>TRBJ1-3|TRBV5-1
CASSGGSSGNTIYF
>TRBJ2-2|TRBV23-1
CASSHPADRGTPGSCFF
>TRBJ1-3|TRBV3-1
CASSQGFGNTIYF
>TRBJ2-5|TRBV2
CASSERRGGSQETQYF
>TRBJ2-7|TRBV5-6
CASSVRPQSYEQYF
>TRBJ2-1|TRBV20-1
CSASLALGQGMVF
>TRBJ2-1|TRBV7-2
CASSLATSANNEQFF
>TRBJ2-2|TRBV9
CASSTQGTTGELFF
>TRBJ1-1|TRBV9
CASSVVPNTEAFF
>TRBJ1-2|TRBV10-2
CASSEGHFGGYTF
>TRBJ2-2|TRBV4-1
CASSQAVWTGELFF
>TRBJ1-1|TRBV12-3/TRBV12-4
CASTGQTGVGTEAFF
>TRBJ1-3|TRBV20-1
CSASVMEKNTIYF
>TRBJ1-1|TRBV12-5
CASGPSGRVNTEAFF
>TRBJ1-5|TRBV20-1
CSASRDSNQPQHF
>TRBJ1-5|TRBV7-8
CASSLTRDSQIPQHF
>TRBJ2-7|TRBV11-2
CASSLDGSGRDEQYF
>TRBJ2-2|TRBV7-3
CASSPGLAGGTNTGELFF
>TRBJ2-5|TRBV7-4
CASSSSRGTEKETQYF
>TRBJ2-5|TRBV3-1
CASSQDLRVKETQYF
>TRBJ2-5|TRBV6-6
CASSWLGLQTQYF
>TRBJ1-1|TRBV9
CASSVAWGARAFF
>TRBJ2-1|TRBV20-1
CSARDSYSPPYNEQFF